The 30 T cell receptor beta chains below were found in one sample sequenced in a study of T cell clonality in common variable immunodeficiency. The table came from immunoSEQ multiplex PCR; TCRdb's copy has only in-frame clones and leaves some out. This repertoire holds about 39,000 clones, and none appear only once. Sequences were obtained from peripheral blood mononuclear cells. Every receptor here comes from a person aged 18 to 70 in good health.

This clone was recorded many times. The read finishes 3 residues shy of the CDR3 end, and the germline J gene is used to complete it. The J gene is TRBJ2-3, the V gene TRBV18; D call uncertain. Trimming pared 0 bases from V and 2 bases from J, leaving 12 bases between. CDR1 and CDR2 from the germline V gene are KGHSH and LQKENI. CDR3 length: 16 residues. The sequenced part of the CDR3 DNA is TGTGCCAGCTCACCACCGTCCAGCGTCTCCACAGATACG. It encodes CASSPPSSVSTDT. The entire CDR3 protein reads CASSPPSSVSTDTQYF.

This clone appeared a few times. The read terminates 3 residues ahead of where the CDR3 ends, so the germline J gene completes it. The chain is built from TRBV18 and TRBJ2-7; D possibly corresponds to TRBD1 (6 bases). CDR1 and CDR2 from the germline V gene are KGHSH and LQKENI. Between the trimmed V and J ends, which lost 3 bases and 1 base, there was a span of 10 bases. This CDR3 contains 14 residues. CDR3 protein: CASSPAGQSYEQYF. Partial CDR3 DNA: TGTGCCAGCTCACCCGCAGGACAGTCCTACGAG.

This clone came up many times. The sequence runs out 3 residues before the end of the CDR3; the remainder is reconstructed from the germline J gene. The chain is built from TRBV19 and TRBJ1-5, with TRBD1 identical over 8 bases. In germline, CDR1 is LNHDA, CDR2 SQIVND (reference sequence). V lost 5 bases and J lost 0; bases outside the gene matches: 15. The CDR3 spans 19 residues. The CDR3: CASSDQVGGTGGSNQPQHF. The CDR3 bases that were read are TGTGCCAGTAGTGACCAGGTGGGGGGCACAGGGGGTAGCAATCAGCCC.

As to this clone: The read ends 3 residues before the CDR3 terminus; that terminus is restored from the germline J gene. The chain carries TRBV5-4 and TRBJ2-1; 10 bases match TRBD2. This CDR3 comprises 16 residues. Losses at the gene ends were 0 bases for V and 8 bases for J; bases not matched to a gene: 8. Germline CDR1 SGHNT, CDR2 YYREEE (reference sequence). The part of the CDR3 DNA that was read is TGTGCCAGCAGCTTGGATCAGCGGGAGGGCGGGGATGAG. Translating gives CASSLDQREGGDE. The complete CDR3 reads CASSLDQREGGDEQFF.

This clone was recorded at least ten times. Read data end 3 residues before the CDR3 end; the end is taken from the germline J gene. The rearrangement links TRBV28 to TRBJ2-7; no clear D. V was cut by 3 bases and J by 4 bases, with 4 bases left in between. The CDR3 contains 11 residues. Germline V lookup: CDR1 MDHEN, CDR2 SYDVKM. CDR3: CASSLRYEQYF. The sequenced CDR3 bases are TGTGCCAGCAGTTTGAGGTACGAG.

The sample holds a few counts of this clone. The CDR3 end falls 3 residues outside the read, so it is completed with the germline J gene. This chain uses TRBV30 with TRBJ2-4; TRBD1 matches at 9 bases. CDR3 length: 14 residues. Germline V gene lookup returns CDR1 GTSNPN and CDR2 SVGIG (reference sequence). CDR3 residues: CAWSTTGGDGGQYF. Partial CDR3 DNA: TGTGCCTGGAGTACGACAGGGGGGGATGGTGGT.

A remark on this clone: This may come from a read error, since a much larger clone is one base off. This chain's CDR3 is CASSPRVAGESETQYF. The CDR3 bases that were read are TGTGCCAGCTCACCACGTGTAGCGGGAGAGTCGGAGACG. The rearrangement uses TRBV18 and TRBJ2-3; 9 nucleotides agree with TRBD2. The CDR3 end falls 3 residues outside the read, so it is completed with the germline J gene. CDR3 length equals 16 residues. Germline CDR1 reads KGHSH; CDR2 reads LQKENI.

This clone came up many times. The sequenced fragment ends 3 residues before the CDR3 boundary, so the rest is inferred from the germline J gene. The chain has TRBV20-1 and TRBJ2-4, with a possible D match to TRBD1 (6 bases). The CDR3 is 11 amino acids. Germline V gene sequence: CDR1 DFQATT, CDR2 SNEGSKA (reference sequence). V was clipped by 6 bases and J by 9 bases, with 12 bases between them. The part of the CDR3 DNA that was read is TGCAGTGCCCCAGCCAGGGGCATT. As protein: CSAPARGI. The whole CDR3 is CSAPARGIQYF.

This clone was counted many times. The sequenced CDR3 bases are TGCAGTGCCACCGACAGGAACTACGAG. This translates into CSATDRNYE. The entire CDR3 reads CSATDRNYEQYF. This chain uses TRBV20-1 with TRBJ2-7; tentatively, D is TRBD1 (6 bases). The CDR3 end falls 3 residues outside the read, so it is completed with the germline J gene. There are 12 residues in the CDR3. The V and J ends lost 6 bases and 3 bases respectively, with 12 bases between them. The germline gives CDR1 DFQATT, CDR2 SNEGSKA (reference sequence).

This clone occurred many times. From the germline J gene comes the end of the CDR3, since the read stops 3 residues before it. The V and J genes are TRBV28 and TRBJ2-7, with TRBD1 matching 9 bases. Trimming removed 6 bases from V and 5 bases from J; junction bases left unmatched: 8. Per germline, CDR1 MDHEN and CDR2 SYDVKM. The CDR3 contains 14 residues. The CDR3 bases that were read are TGTGCCAGCAGATCGGGACAGGGTAGCAACGAG. This translates into CASRSGQGSNE. The entire CDR3 sequence reads CASRSGQGSNEQYF.

This clone was picked up many times. With the read ending 3 residues before the CDR3 end, the germline J gene is used to fill in that end. The V and J genes are TRBV12-5 and TRBJ1-2; tentatively, D is TRBD1 (6 bases). CDR3 length: 13 residues. In germline, CDR1 is LGHNT, CDR2 FRNRAP. V was cut by 5 bases and J by 5 bases, with 12 bases left in between. The CDR3 spells CASGQQGYYGYTF. Incomplete CDR3 DNA: TGTGCTAGTGGTCAACAGGGTTATTATGGC.

This clone came up many times. The CDR3 end is not reached by the read, which stops 3 residues before it; the germline J gene fills it in. The chain couples TRBV20-1 to TRBJ2-1, with 9 bases aligning to TRBD2. The V gene end was trimmed by 6 bases and the J gene end by 6 bases; junction bases not matched to a gene: 12. CDR1 is DFQATT and CDR2 is SNEGSKA in the germline V gene (reference sequence). The CDR3 sequence is 15 residues long. The part of the CDR3 DNA that was read is TGCAGTGCCGTGTCTGGCGGGAGGGCCTTCAATGAG. This encodes CSAVSGGRAFNE. The whole CDR3 protein is CSAVSGGRAFNEQFF.

This clone was seen at least ten times. The read halts 3 residues ahead of the CDR3 end, with the missing end drawn from the germline J gene. V gene TRBV6-1 combines with J gene TRBJ1-1, with a weak D call TRBD1 (6 bases). The germline CDR1 and CDR2 sequences are MNHNS and SASEGT. The CDR3 covers 16 residues. V lost 1 base and J 6 bases, leaving 18 bases between the germline ends. The sequenced CDR3 bases are TGTGCCAGCAGTGAAGGGCTCGGGGGGGCGCGAGCTGAA. Protein product: CASSEGLGGARAE. The entire CDR3 sequence reads CASSEGLGGARAEAFF.

Ten or more counts support this clone. The sequence runs out 3 residues before the end of the CDR3; the remainder is reconstructed from the germline J gene. The chain employs TRBV5-5 and TRBJ1-2; weak D call: TRBD1 (6 bases). V lost 5 bases, J lost 4 bases, and 12 bases lay in between. The CDR3 is 13 amino acids. CDR1 SGHKS and CDR2 YYEKEE come from the germline V gene (reference sequence). The sequenced part of the CDR3 DNA is TGTGCCAGCAGATTACAGGGAGGCTATGGC. As protein: CASRLQGGYG. Given in full, the CDR3 is CASRLQGGYGYTF.

This clone was counted many times. The CDR3 end falls 3 residues outside the read, so it is completed with the germline J gene. This chain links TRBV20-1 with TRBJ1-6; 8 bases line up with TRBD1. Germline V gene sequence: CDR1 DFQATT, CDR2 SNEGSKA (reference sequence). The CDR3 runs to 14 residues. Unmatched junction bases numbered 4, after V lost 3 bases and J lost 6 bases. CDR3 bases read: TGCAGTGCTAGCTCGGACAGGGTTAATTCACCC. This sequence encodes CSASSDRVNSP. From start to end, the CDR3 is CSASSDRVNSPLHF.

This clone was detected many times. The read halts 3 residues ahead of the CDR3 end, with the missing end drawn from the germline J gene. The chain combines TRBV20-1 with TRBJ1-4; 7 bases match TRBD1. Germline V gene lookup returns CDR1 DFQATT and CDR2 SNEGSKA (reference sequence). V shed 1 base and J 3 bases; nucleotides not matched to a gene: 5. This CDR3 contains 15 residues. CDR3 amino acids: CSARGQGLANEKLFF. The CDR3 bases that were read are TGCAGTGCTAGAGGACAGGGCTTGGCTAATGAAAAA.

This clone appeared many times. The read terminates 3 residues ahead of where the CDR3 ends, so the germline J gene completes it. The V and J genes are TRBV30 and TRBJ1-2, with 9 nucleotides matching TRBD1. Germline CDR1 GTSNPN, CDR2 SVGIG (reference sequence). V gave up 3 bases and J gave up 4 bases; unmatched junction bases: 12. This CDR3 region has 16 residues. CDR3 protein: CAWSPAGTGHSYGYTF. CDR3 DNA, as far as it was read: TGTGCCTGGAGCCCCGCCGGGACAGGGCACAGCTATGGC.

This clone was observed at least ten times. The sequence runs out 3 residues before the end of the CDR3; the remainder is reconstructed from the germline J gene. The genes are TRBV10-3 and TRBJ2-3; no clear D gene. This CDR3 is built from 13 residues. V was trimmed by 4 bases and J by 4 bases, leaving 9 bases between them. Germline V CDR1 and CDR2: ENHRY, SYGVKD. The CDR3 reads CAISVSPADTQYF. The part of the CDR3 DNA that was read is TGTGCCATCAGTGTGTCTCCGGCAGATACG.

This clone was seen at least ten times. The read comes to an end 3 residues before the CDR3 does, leaving the germline J gene to fill in the end. This rearrangement joins TRBV14 to TRBJ2-3; a possible D gene is TRBD1 (6 bases). CDR1 is SGHDN and CDR2 is FVKESK in the germline V gene. This CDR3 spans 13 amino acids. Incomplete CDR3 DNA: TGTGCCAGCAGCCCCACAGGCCAGGGGACG. This gives the protein CASSPTGQGT. The full CDR3 is CASSPTGQGTQYF.

Turning to this clone: The read comes to an end 3 residues before the CDR3 does, leaving the germline J gene to fill in the end. The chain links TRBV5-1 to TRBJ2-2; TRBD1 might be the D (6 bases). CDR3 size: 13 residues. Germline assignment: CDR1 SGHRS and CDR2 YFSETQ. CDR3 DNA, as far as it was read: TGCGCCAGCCAACAGGGTGAGGATGAAAAG. Protein sequence: CASQQGEDEK. The complete CDR3 sequence is CASQQGEDEKLFF.

This clone was recorded many times. The read terminates 3 residues ahead of where the CDR3 ends, so the germline J gene completes it. The chain carries TRBV10-3 and TRBJ1-2; a weak D match, TRBD1 (6 bases). V was trimmed by 7 bases and J by 0 bases, leaving 15 bases between them. The CDR3 covers 15 residues. In germline, CDR1 is ENHRY, CDR2 SYGVKD. Here the CDR3 reads CAITHRGGPNYGYTF. The covered CDR3 bases are TGTGCCATCACCCATAGGGGGGGTCCTAACTATGGC.

In this sample, this clone turned up many times. Read data end 3 residues before the CDR3 end; the end is taken from the germline J gene. The chain has TRBV6-2 or TRBV6-3 and TRBJ2-1, with 9 bases lining up with TRBD2. Germline V gives CDR1 MNHEY, CDR2 SVGEGT. This CDR3 contains 15 residues. After removal of 4 bases from V and 3 bases from J, the junction contained 4 bases not matched to a gene. CDR3 loop: CASSSAGGFYNEQFF. The CDR3 bases that were read are TGTGCCAGCAGTTCAGCGGGAGGATTCTACAATGAG.

Ten or more counts support this clone. From the germline J gene comes the end of the CDR3, since the read stops 3 residues before it. The J gene is TRBJ2-1, the V gene TRBV6-1; 9 bases map to TRBD2. The ends lost 4 bases at V and 7 bases at J; junction bases unmatched: 5. Per germline, CDR1 MNHNS and CDR2 SASEGT. The CDR3 extends over 14 amino acids. The CDR3 bases that were read are TGTGCCAGCAGTGGCGGTGCGGGAGGGAATGAG. Its translation: CASSGGAGGNE. The entire CDR3 sequence reads CASSGGAGGNEQFF.

This clone turned up a few times. Read sequence stops 3 residues before the CDR3 end, and the germline J gene provides the missing end. V gene TRBV7-9 combines with J gene TRBJ2-3, with 8 nucleotides matching TRBD2. Germline V lookup: CDR1 SEHNR, CDR2 FQNEAQ (reference sequence). Trimming at V came to 10 bases and at J to 0 bases, leaving 3 bases not matched to a gene. This CDR3 spans 13 amino acids. The part of the CDR3 DNA that was read is TGTGCCATTCTAGCGGGCAGCACAGATACG. As protein: CAILAGSTDT. The entire CDR3 protein reads CAILAGSTDTQYF.

This clone occurred many times. The CDR3 goes on 3 residues after the read ends, and that part is filled in from the germline J gene. The chain combines TRBV19 with TRBJ2-7; 7 positions match TRBD2. The CDR3 covers 14 residues. CDR1 is LNHDA and CDR2 is SQIVND in the germline V gene (reference sequence). With 6 bases clipped from V and 2 bases from J, the junction kept 7 bases outside the gene matches. The CDR3 protein is CASSRLAATYEQYF. CDR3 bases read: TGTGCCAGTAGCCGGCTAGCGGCCACCTACGAG.

This clone was observed at least ten times. The observed sequence ends 3 residues before the CDR3 terminus, with the missing tail filled in from the germline J gene. V is TRBV18 and J is TRBJ1-2; D remains unclear. CDR3 size: 16 residues. Looked up from germline, CDR1 is KGHSH and CDR2 is LQKENI. The ends were cut back, 1 base at V and 0 bases at J, with 12 bases in the middle. This CDR3 reads CASSPQARGANYGYTF. CDR3 DNA, as far as it was read: TGTGCCAGCTCACCACAGGCCCGGGGAGCTAACTATGGC.

In this sample, this clone turned up many times. Read sequence stops 3 residues before the CDR3 end, and the germline J gene provides the missing end. The rearrangement joins TRBV28 to TRBJ2-1, with TRBD2 matching 16 bases. Germline CDR1 MDHEN, CDR2 SYDVKM. The CDR3 has 21 amino acids. V dropped 3 bases and J dropped 2; count of bases not matched to a gene: 13. This CDR3 is CASSFPAGTSGRASPYNEQFF. Partial CDR3 DNA: TGTGCCAGCAGTTTCCCCGCGGGGACTAGCGGGAGGGCCTCACCCTACAATGAG. Looking up the rest from reference TRBV28 and TRBJ2-1 gives the full variable domain: DVKVTQSSRYLVKRTGEKVFLECVQDMDHENMFWYRQDPGLGLRLIYFSYDVKMKEKGDIPEGYSVSREKKERFSLILESASTNQTSMYLCASSFPAGTSGRASPYNEQFFGPGTRLTVL.

There are many counts of this clone. The CDR3 bases that were read are TGTGCCAGCAGCTTGAGCAGGGAAAGGACAGATACG. The encoded protein is CASSLSRERTDT. Given in full, the CDR3 is CASSLSRERTDTQYF. V is TRBV5-6 and J is TRBJ2-3, with D possibly TRBD1 on 5 matching bases. The CDR3 end falls 3 residues outside the read, so it is completed with the germline J gene. CDR1 is SGHDT, CDR2 YYEEEE, per germline. Trimming removed 1 base from V and 3 bases from J, with 12 bases in between. CDR3 length: 15 residues.

Many counts were recorded for this clone. The CDR3 extends 3 residues past the end of the read, so its final part is completed from the germline J gene. This sequence joins TRBV5-1 and TRBJ1-4; D uncertain. The CDR3 is 13 amino acids. Trimming removed 6 bases from V and 3 bases from J, with 9 bases in between. Per germline, CDR1 SGHRS and CDR2 YFSETQ. CDR3 sequence: CASNSQPNEKLFF. Partial CDR3 DNA: TGCGCCAGCAACAGTCAACCTAATGAAAAA.

At least ten counts were recorded for this clone. Read sequence stops 3 residues before the CDR3 end, and the germline J gene provides the missing end. The chain recombines TRBV19 with TRBJ1-3, with D unclear. V was shortened by 7 bases and J by 2 bases, with 12 bases between the two germline ends. Germline CDR1 and CDR2: LNHDA and SQIVND (reference sequence). The CDR3 covers 14 residues. CDR3 sequence reads: CASNLGGTGNTIYF. The sequenced CDR3 bases are TGTGCCAGTAATCTTGGCGGGACTGGAAACACC. The complete variable domain, with remaining parts taken from reference TRBV19 and TRBJ1-3, reads DGGITQSPKYLFRKEGQNVTLSCEQNLNHDAMYWYRQDPGQGLRLIYYSQIVNDFQKGDIAEGYSVSREKKESFPLTVTSAQKNPTAFYLCASNLGGTGNTIYFGEGSWLTVV.